One sample yielded the 5 T cell receptor beta chains listed below, sequenced in a study of T cells in Graves' hyperthyroidism and ophthalmopathy. Amplified TCR beta CDR3 regions came from RNA transcripts. Researchers ran a first-round RT-PCR on the TCR CDR3 using the HTBI primer set. One entry per CDR3 protein, called by TCRdb with MiXCR from the multiplex PCR reads. This sample carries roughly 510,000 distinct CDR3 sequences, over 35% of them seen once, and the ten largest clones take about 40%. Sequencing was done on a sample of peripheral blood or thyroid tissue (not recorded which). Receptor source: an adult woman with Graves' disease, either hyperthyroidism or ophthalmopathy (not recorded which).

V and J are TRBV7-2 and TRBJ2-7; TRBD1 matches 8 bases. Germline V gene data show CDR1 as SGHTA and CDR2 as FQGNSA. CDR3 length: 13 residues. Trimming cost V 5 bases and J 6 bases; bases outside gene matches: 6. The CDR3 here is CASSRQGMGEQYF. The CDR3 DNA is TGTGCCAGCAGCCGACAGGGGATGGGCGAGCAGTACTTC.

The chain has TRBV29-1 and TRBJ1-1; 7 bases map to TRBD1. This CDR3 contains 14 residues. CDR1 and CDR2 from the germline V gene are SQVTM and ANQGSEA. V lost 5 bases and J lost 1; bases outside the gene matches: 7. Here the CDR3 DNA reads TGCAGCGTTAAACCCAGGGACAGGAACACTGAAGCTTTCTTT. Protein sequence: CSVKPRDRNTEAFF. Variable domain in full (rest from reference TRBV29-1 and TRBJ1-1): SAVISQKPSRDICQRGTSLTIQCQVDSQVTMMFWYRQQPGQSLTLIATANQGSEATYESGFVIDKFPISRPNLTFSTLTVSNMSPEDSSIYLCSVKPRDRNTEAFFGQGTRLTVV.

The chain combines TRBV7-9 with TRBJ1-1; no clear D gene. Germline V CDR1 and CDR2: SEHNR, FQNEAQ (reference sequence). The CDR3 sequence is 14 residues long. The ends were cut back, 1 base at V and 6 bases at J, with 12 bases in the middle. For the CDR3, the DNA is TGTGCCAGCAGCTTAGGATTAACGGGATCTGAAGCTTTCTTT. Protein: CASSLGLTGSEAFF.

This clonotype was counted many times. For the CDR3, the DNA is TGTGCCAGCAGCCAAGATAGGGACGGAACCCAGTACTTC. It encodes CASSQDRDGTQYF. This rearrangement joins TRBV14 to TRBJ2-5; D could derive from TRBD1 or TRBD2 (5 bases each). This CDR3 is 13 amino acids long. Trimming shortened V by 0 bases and J by 8 bases, and 10 bases separated the two germline ends. From germline, CDR1 is SGHDN and CDR2 FVKESK.

This clonotype has only a few counts. V and J are TRBV29-1 and TRBJ1-2; D may be TRBD1 (5 bases). The V and J ends lost 4 bases and 8 bases respectively, with 8 bases between them. The CDR3 is 10 residues long. The V gene's germline CDR1 is SQVTM and CDR2 ANQGSEA. In DNA form, the CDR3 reads TGCAGCGTTGCGGGGGGAGGCTACACCTTC. Translating it yields CSVAGGGYTF.